This T cell receptor beta chain was found in a study of T cell repertoires in cytomegalovirus infection. About this clonotype: The antigen is unknown.

Germline values: CDR1 MNHNY, CDR2 SVGAGI (reference sequence). Deletions cut 11 bases from V and 1 base from J, with 14 bases between. The CDR3 totals 13 residues. TCRdb reprocessed the reads with MiXCR, giving one entry per CDR3 protein. The sample lists roughly 990,000 distinct CDR3 sequences, around 29% occurring once. The receptor was isolated from a human donor in good health (CMV status not recorded). Some clones in this sample may be carry-over from other donors' samples. The sequencing used cultured CD8+ T cells from PBMCs, collected from culture after CMV antigen stimulation. The J gene is TRBJ1-1, the V gene TRBV6-6, with a possible D match to TRBD1 (6 bases). CDR3 residues: CAVDGGRNTEAFF. The CDR3 DNA reads as TGTGCCGTCGACGGGGGCAGGAACACTGAAGCTTTCTTT.